This TCR beta chain was documented in a study of CD8 T cells in ankylosing spondylitis. Per germline, CDR1 SGHRS and CDR2 YFSETQ. V was clipped by 5 bases and J by 2 bases; unmatched bases: 6. The CDR3 sequence is 14 residues long. TCRdb re-called the 5' RACE reads through MiXCR, storing one row per CDR3 protein. The sample includes some 340,000 distinct CDR3 sequences, approximately 14% of them seen just once. The TCR was taken from a male donor with ankylosing spondylitis or in good health (not recorded which). The sequenced sample was blood, either unsorted or a sorted T cell fraction (not recorded which). The chain is built from TRBV5-1 and TRBJ2-7, with TRBD1 identical over 8 bases. Here the CDR3 reads CASRKGQGAYEQYF. The CDR3 bases are TGCGCCAGCAGGAAAGGACAGGGTGCCTACGAGCAGTACTTC. Full variable domain (outside the CDR3, taken from reference TRBV5-1 and TRBJ2-7): KAGVTQTPRYLIKTRGQQVTLSCSPISGHRSVSWYQQTPGQGLQFLFEYFSETQRNKGNFPGRFSGRQFSNSRSEMNVSTLELGDSALYLCASRKGQGAYEQYFGPGTRLTVT.